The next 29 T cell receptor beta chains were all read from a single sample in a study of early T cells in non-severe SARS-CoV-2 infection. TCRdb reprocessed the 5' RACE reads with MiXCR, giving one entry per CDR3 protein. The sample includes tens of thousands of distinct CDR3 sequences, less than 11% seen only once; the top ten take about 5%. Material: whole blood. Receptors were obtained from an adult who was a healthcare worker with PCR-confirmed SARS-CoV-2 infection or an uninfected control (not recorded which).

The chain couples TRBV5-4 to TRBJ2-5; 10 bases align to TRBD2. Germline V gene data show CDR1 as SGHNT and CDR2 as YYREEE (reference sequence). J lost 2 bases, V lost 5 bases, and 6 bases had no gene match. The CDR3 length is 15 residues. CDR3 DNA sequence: TGTGCCAGCAGAATCGGGACTAGCGCACAAGAGACCCAGTACTTC. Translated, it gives CASRIGTSAQETQYF.

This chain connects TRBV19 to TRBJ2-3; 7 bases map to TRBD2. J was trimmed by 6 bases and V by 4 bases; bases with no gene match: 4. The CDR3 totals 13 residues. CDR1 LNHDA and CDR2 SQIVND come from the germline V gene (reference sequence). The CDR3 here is CASSTTSFDTQYF. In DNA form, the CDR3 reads TGTGCCAGTAGTACGACTAGCTTCGATACGCAGTATTTT.

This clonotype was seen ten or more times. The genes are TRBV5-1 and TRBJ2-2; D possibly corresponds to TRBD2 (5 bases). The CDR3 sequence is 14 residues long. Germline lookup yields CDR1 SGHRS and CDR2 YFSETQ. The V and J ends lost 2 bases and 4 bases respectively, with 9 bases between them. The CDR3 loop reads CASSLEGGTGELFF. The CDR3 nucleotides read TGCGCCAGCAGCTTAGAAGGAGGCACCGGGGAGCTGTTTTTT.

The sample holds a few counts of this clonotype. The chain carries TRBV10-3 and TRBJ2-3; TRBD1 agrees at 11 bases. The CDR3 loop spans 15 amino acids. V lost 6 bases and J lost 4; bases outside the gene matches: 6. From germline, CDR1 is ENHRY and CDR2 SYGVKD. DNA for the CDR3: TGTGCCATCAGGCCCGGGACAGGGGGACCAGATACGCAGTATTTT. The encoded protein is CAIRPGTGGPDTQYF.

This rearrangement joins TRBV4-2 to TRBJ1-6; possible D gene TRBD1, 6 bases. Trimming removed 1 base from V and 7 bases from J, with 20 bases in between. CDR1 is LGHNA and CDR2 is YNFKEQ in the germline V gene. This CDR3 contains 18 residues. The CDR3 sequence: CASSQVLKGGRGNSPLHF. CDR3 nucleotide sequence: TGTGCCAGCAGCCAAGTTTTGAAGGGTGGCAGGGGCAATTCACCCCTCCACTTT.

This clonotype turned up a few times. The CDR3 spells CASSLGQGPSSGEQYF. CDR3 DNA sequence: TGTGCCAGCTCACTGGGACAGGGGCCTTCTTCTGGGGAGCAGTACTTC. The chain carries TRBV18 and TRBJ2-7, with 10 bases aligning to TRBD1. The CDR3 consists of 16 residues. Germline trimming cut 4 bases from V and 7 bases from J; bases unmatched to any gene: 13. Germline lookup yields CDR1 KGHSH and CDR2 LQKENI.

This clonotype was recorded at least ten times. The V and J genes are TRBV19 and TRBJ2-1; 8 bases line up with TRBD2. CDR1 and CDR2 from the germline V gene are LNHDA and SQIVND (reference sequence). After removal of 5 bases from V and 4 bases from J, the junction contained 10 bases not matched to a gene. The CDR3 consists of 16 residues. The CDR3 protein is CASSPRAGGTYNEQFF. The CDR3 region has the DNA TGTGCCAGTAGTCCCCGTGCGGGGGGCACATACAATGAGCAGTTCTTC.

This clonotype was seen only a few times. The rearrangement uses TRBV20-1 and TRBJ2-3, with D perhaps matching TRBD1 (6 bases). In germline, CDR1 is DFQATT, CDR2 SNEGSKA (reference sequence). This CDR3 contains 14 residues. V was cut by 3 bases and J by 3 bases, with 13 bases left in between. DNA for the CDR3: TGCAGTGCTAGGACAGGCGCGTATACAGATACGCAGTATTTT. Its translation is CSARTGAYTDTQYF.

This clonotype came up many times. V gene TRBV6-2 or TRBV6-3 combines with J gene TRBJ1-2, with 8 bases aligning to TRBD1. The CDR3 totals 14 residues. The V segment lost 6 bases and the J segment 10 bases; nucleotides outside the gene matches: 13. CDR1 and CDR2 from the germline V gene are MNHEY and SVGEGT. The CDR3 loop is CASRQPTGGIAYTF. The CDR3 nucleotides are TGTGCCAGCAGACAGCCTACAGGGGGAATCGCCTACACCTTC.

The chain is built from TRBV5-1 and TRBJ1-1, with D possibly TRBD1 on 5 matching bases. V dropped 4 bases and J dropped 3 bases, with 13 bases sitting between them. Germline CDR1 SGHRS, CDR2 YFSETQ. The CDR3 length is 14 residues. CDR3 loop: CASSDRQIDTEAFF. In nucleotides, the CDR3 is TGCGCCAGCAGCGATAGACAGATCGACACTGAAGCTTTCTTT.

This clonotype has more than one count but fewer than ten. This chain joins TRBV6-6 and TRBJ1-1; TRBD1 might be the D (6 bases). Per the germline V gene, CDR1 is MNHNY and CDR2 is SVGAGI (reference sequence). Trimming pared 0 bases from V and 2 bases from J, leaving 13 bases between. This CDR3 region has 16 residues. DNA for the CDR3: TGTGCCAGCAGTTACTCCGGGGGGCGCTTAAACACTGAAGCTTTCTTT. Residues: CASSYSGGRLNTEAFF.

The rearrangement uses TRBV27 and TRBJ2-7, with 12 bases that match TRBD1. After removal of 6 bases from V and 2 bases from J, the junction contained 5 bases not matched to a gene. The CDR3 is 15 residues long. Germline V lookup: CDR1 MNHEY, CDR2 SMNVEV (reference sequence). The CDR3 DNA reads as TGTGCCAGCAGGTCGGGACAGGGGGCAACCTACGAGCAGTACTTC. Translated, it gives CASRSGQGATYEQYF.

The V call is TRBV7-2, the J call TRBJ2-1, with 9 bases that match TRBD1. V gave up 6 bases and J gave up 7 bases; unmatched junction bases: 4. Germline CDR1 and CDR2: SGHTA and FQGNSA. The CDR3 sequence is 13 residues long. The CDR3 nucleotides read TGTGCCAGCAGTTCAGGGACAGGGAATGAGCAGTTCTTC. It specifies CASSSGTGNEQFF.

This CDR3 reads CASSDTDTQYF. The CDR3 DNA is TGTGCCAGCAGTGACACAGATACGCAGTATTTT. The chain couples TRBV2 to TRBJ2-3; D uncertain. The CDR3 is 11 amino acids. Germline CDR1 is SNHLY and CDR2 is FYNNEI. Trimming took 3 bases from V and 2 from J, leaving 0 bases between them.

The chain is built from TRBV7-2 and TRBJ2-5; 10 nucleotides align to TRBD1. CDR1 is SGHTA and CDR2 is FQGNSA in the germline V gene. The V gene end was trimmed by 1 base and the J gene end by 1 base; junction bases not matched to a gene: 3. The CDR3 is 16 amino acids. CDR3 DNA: TGTGCCAGCAGCTTAGGGGACAGGGGTTCCCAAGAGACCCAGTACTTC. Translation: CASSLGDRGSQETQYF.

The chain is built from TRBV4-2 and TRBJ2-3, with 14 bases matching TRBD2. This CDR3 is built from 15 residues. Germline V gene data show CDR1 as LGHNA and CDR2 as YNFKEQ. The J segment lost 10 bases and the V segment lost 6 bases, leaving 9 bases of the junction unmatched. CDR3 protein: CASRGTSGSYWAQYF. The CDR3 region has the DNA TGTGCCAGCAGGGGGACTAGCGGGAGCTACTGGGCGCAGTATTTT.

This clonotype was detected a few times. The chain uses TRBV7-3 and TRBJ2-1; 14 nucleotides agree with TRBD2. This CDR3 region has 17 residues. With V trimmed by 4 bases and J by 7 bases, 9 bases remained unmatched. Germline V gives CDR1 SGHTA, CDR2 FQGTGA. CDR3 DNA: TGTGCCAGCAGCTCCCGGGGGGGACTAGCGGGAGTGAATGAGCAGTTCTTC. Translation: CASSSRGGLAGVNEQFF.

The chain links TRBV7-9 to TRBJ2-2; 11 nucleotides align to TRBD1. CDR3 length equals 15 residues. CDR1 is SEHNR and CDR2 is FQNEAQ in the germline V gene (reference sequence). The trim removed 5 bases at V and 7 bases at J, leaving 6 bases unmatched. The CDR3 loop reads CASSRWTGGNGELFF. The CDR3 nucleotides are TGTGCCAGCAGCCGCTGGACAGGGGGCAACGGGGAGCTGTTTTTT.

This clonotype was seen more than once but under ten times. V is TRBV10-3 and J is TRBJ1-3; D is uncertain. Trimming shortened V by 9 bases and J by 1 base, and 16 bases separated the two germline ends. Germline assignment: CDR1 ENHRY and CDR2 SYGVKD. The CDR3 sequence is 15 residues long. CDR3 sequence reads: CAISRGSTSGNTIYF. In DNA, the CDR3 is TGTGCCATTTCTCGGGGATCGACATCTGGAAACACCATATATTTT.

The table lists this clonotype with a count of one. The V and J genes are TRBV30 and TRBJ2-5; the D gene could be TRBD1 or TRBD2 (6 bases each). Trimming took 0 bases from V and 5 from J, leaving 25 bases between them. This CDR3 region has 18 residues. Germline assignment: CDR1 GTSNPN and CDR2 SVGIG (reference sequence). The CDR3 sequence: CAWSVLGGRNYGLETQYF. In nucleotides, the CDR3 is TGTGCCTGGAGTGTACTTGGGGGGCGCAACTATGGTCTCGAGACCCAGTACTTC.

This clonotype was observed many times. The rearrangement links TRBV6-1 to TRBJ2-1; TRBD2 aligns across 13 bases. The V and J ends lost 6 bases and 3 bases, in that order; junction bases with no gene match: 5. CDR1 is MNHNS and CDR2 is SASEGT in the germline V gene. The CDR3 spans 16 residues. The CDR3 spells CASSRLAGGYYNEQFF. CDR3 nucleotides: TGTGCCAGCAGCCGACTAGCGGGGGGTTACTACAATGAGCAGTTCTTC.

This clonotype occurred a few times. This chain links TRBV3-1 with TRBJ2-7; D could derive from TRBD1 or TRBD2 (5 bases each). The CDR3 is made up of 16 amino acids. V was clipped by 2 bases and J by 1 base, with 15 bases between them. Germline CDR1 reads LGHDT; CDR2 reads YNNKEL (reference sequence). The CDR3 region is CASSQTAGTASYEQYF. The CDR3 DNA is TGTGCCAGCAGCCAAACCGCCGGGACGGCTTCCTACGAGCAGTACTTC.

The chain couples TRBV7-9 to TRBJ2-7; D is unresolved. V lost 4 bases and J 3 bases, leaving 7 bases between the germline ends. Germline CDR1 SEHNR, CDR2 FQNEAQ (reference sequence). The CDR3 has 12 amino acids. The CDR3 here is CASSSTLYEQYF. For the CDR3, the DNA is TGTGCCAGCAGCTCGACCCTCTACGAGCAGTACTTC.

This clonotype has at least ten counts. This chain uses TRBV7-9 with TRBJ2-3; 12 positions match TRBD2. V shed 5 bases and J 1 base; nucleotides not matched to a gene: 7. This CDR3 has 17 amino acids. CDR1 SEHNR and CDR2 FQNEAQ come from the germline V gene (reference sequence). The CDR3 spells CASSVIPSGRGTDTQYF. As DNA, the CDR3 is TGTGCCAGCAGCGTGATTCCTAGCGGGAGGGGCACAGATACGCAGTATTTT.

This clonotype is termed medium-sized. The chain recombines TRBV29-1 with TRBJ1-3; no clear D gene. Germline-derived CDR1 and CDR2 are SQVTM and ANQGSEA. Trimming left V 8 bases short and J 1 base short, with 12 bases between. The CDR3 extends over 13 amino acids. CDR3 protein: CSTLGVSGNTIYF. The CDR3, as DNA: TGCAGCACCCTCGGAGTTTCTGGAAACACCATATATTTT.

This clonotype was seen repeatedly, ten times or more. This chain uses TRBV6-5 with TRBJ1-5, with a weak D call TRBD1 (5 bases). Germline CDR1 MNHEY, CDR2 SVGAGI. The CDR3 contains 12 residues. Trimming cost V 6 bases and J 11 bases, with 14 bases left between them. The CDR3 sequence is CASSPGGGAQHF. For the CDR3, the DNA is TGTGCCAGCAGCCCCGGCGGGGGAGCCCAGCATTTT.

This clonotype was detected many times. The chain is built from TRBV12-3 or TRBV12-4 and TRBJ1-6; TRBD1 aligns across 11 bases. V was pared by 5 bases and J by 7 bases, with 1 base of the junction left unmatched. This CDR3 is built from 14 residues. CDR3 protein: CASSRDRGNSPLHF. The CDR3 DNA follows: TGTGCCAGCAGTCGGGACAGGGGGAATTCACCCCTCCACTTT.

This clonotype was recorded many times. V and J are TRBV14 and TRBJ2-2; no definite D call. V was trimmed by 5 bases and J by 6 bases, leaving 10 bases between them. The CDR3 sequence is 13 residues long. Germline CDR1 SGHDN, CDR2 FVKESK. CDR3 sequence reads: CASSVDLAGELFF. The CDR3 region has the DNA TGTGCCAGCAGCGTCGATTTGGCCGGGGAGCTGTTTTTT.

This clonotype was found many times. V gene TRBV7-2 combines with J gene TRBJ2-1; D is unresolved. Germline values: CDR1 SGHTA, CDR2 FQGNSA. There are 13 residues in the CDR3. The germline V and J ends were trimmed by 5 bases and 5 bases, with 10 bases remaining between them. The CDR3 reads CASSTRRHNEQFF. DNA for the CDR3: TGTGCCAGCAGCACGAGAAGACACAATGAGCAGTTCTTC.